This TCR beta chain was sequenced during a study of PD-1 blockade in classical Hodgkin lymphoma. Time point specified: cycle 4 day 1 (C4D1), after around six weeks of nivolumab. Every patient had relapsed following autologous stem cell transplantation, and cohorts differed in brentuximab vedotin exposure. Germline-derived CDR1 and CDR2 are MDHEN and SYDVKM. The length of the CDR3 is 15 residues. Losses at the gene ends were 6 bases for V and 2 bases for J; bases not matched to a gene: 8. Whole-study findings and limits: What drove the repertoire differences, possibly disease activity or prior therapy, has not been defined. Nivolumab initiation under 1 year post-ASCT meant exclusion.

Only in-frame clones appear in the TCRdb table, and some are missing; sequencing was by immunoSEQ multiplex PCR. The sample lists approximately 29,000 clones, around three quarters occurring once. A remark on this clone: As yet, its antigen is unknown.

This receptor was obtained from a human donor with classical Hodgkin lymphoma. The chain joins TRBV28 to TRBJ2-3; 7 bases are a match to TRBD2. Sequencing used peripheral blood mononuclear cells (PBMCs), obtained before the fourth cycle of nivolumab. The CDR3 spells CASSATSWVTDTQYF. The CDR3 DNA reads TGTGCCAGCAGCGCGACTAGCTGGGTCACAGATACGCAGTATTTT.